One and the same sample provided the 3 T cell receptor beta chains below, sequenced in a study of OX40 agonist ivuxolimab in advanced cancers. Libraries were constructed by the immunoSEQ multiplex PCR assay. The immuneACCESS repertoire file appears here via TCRdb, limited to in-frame rearrangements. These files lack a portion of the clones; in checked studies, under half of the deficit traces to unresolved V genes, and the cause of the others is not known. In this sample the table shows tens of thousands of clones, approximately 89% of which occur a single time. Around 2.1% of the sample comes from the top ten. The specimen was CD4+ or CD8+ T cells sorted from blood, collected in a trial of the OX40 agonist ivuxolimab. These receptors originate from an adult with an advanced solid tumor such as melanoma, head and neck, liver or kidney cancer.

Written as DNA, the CDR3 is TGTGCCAGCAGCGCGACAGGGGGAGACTACGAGCAGTACTTC. The encoded protein is CASSATGGDYEQYF. The chain combines TRBV5-6 with TRBJ2-7; the match to TRBD1 covers 9 bases. V was clipped by 4 bases and J by 3 bases; unmatched bases: 5. This CDR3 is 14 amino acids long. From germline, CDR1 is SGHDT and CDR2 YYEEEE.

The CDR3 here is CASSVGTGAYEQYF. The CDR3 region has the DNA TGTGCCAGCAGTGTCGGGACAGGGGCCTACGAGCAGTACTTC. The chain carries TRBV6-1 and TRBJ2-7, with TRBD1 matching 10 bases. This CDR3 spans 14 amino acids. J gave up 2 bases and V 4 bases, and 2 bases lay outside the gene matches. Germline V gene data show CDR1 as MNHNS and CDR2 as SASEGT.

This CDR3 is CASSRSINTGELFF. In DNA, the CDR3 is TGTGCCAGCAGCAGGTCTATAAACACCGGGGAGCTGTTTTTT. V and J are TRBV6-5 and TRBJ2-2; no clear D gene. The CDR3 has 14 amino acids. V lost 6 bases, J lost 2 bases, and 10 bases lay in between. Germline-derived CDR1 and CDR2 are MNHEY and SVGAGI.